These 17 T cell receptor beta chains share one sample of origin, sequenced in a study of tumor-infiltrating lymphocytes in primary liver carcinoma. Starting material of 500 ng total RNA yielded TCR beta cDNA via a constant-region primer. Nested multiplex PCR, run for three rounds with slightly modified ARM-PCR, yielded TCR beta libraries. The first two PCR rounds, around 10 cycles each, used TRBV1-TRBV30 forward primers and a C-beta reverse primer. MiXCR, applied by TCRdb to the multiplex PCR reads, yields one record per CDR3 protein. The sample includes a few hundred thousand distinct CDR3 sequences, around three fifths of them seen just once. RNA was extracted from whole blood without cell sorting, alongside germline DNA. Sequencing input: peripheral blood. The receptors stem from a woman aged 30 to 39 with primary liver carcinoma and hepatitis B virus infection.

This chain uses TRBV7-8 with TRBJ1-6, with 7 nucleotides matching TRBD1. The CDR3 covers 15 residues. J gave up 9 bases and V 3 bases, and 8 bases lay outside the gene matches. Germline assignment: CDR1 SGHVS and CDR2 FQNEAQ. The CDR3 region is CASSLIQGMGSPLHF. Written as DNA, the CDR3 is TGTGCCAGCAGCTTGATACAGGGGATGGGTTCACCCCTCCACTTT.

As concerns this clonotype: A read error may be the cause here, since a much bigger clone is one base away. Since the CDR3 does not end with the conserved phenylalanine or tryptophan, this likely comes from a read error. The V and J genes are TRBV6-6 and TRBJ2-5, with 7 positions matching TRBD2. Looked up from germline, CDR1 is MNHNY and CDR2 is SVGAGI (reference sequence). CDR3 size: 14 residues. V shed 4 bases and J 3 bases; nucleotides not matched to a gene: 5. CDR3: CASSSAGTKETQYI. The CDR3 DNA follows: TGTGCCAGCAGTTCCGCCGGGACTAAAGAGACCCAGTACATC.

This sequence joins TRBV24-1 and TRBJ1-2; D gene unclear. The germline gives CDR1 KGHDR, CDR2 SFDVKD. The CDR3 extends over 14 amino acids. V was pared by 3 bases and J by 4 bases, with 11 bases between. Here the CDR3 DNA reads TGTGCCACCAGTGATGAAGGAGTTACCTATGGCTACACCTTC. It translates to CATSDEGVTYGYTF.

This clonotype was detected ten times or more. The chain carries TRBV6-6 and TRBJ2-1, with D tentatively TRBD2 (7 bases). Germline V gives CDR1 MNHNY, CDR2 SVGAGI (reference sequence). The V and J ends lost 8 bases and 6 bases respectively, with 17 bases between them. There are 14 residues in the CDR3. DNA of the CDR3: TGTGCCAGCCGGGGGGCGGGGAGAGGCAATGAGCAGTTCTTC. Residues: CASRGAGRGNEQFF.

A note on this clonotype: The CDR3 does not close with the conserved phenylalanine or tryptophan, likely indicating a read error. The V gene is TRBV10-2, the J gene TRBJ1-2; D not resolved. Trimming removed 7 bases from V and 0 bases from J, with 9 bases in between. Germline V lookup: CDR1 WSHSY, CDR2 SAAADI. The CDR3 runs 13 residues. The CDR3 nucleotides are TGCGCCAGCACCTACGGGACTAACTATGGCTACACCATC. Residues: CASTYGTNYGYTI.

This clonotype has a handful of counts. This rearrangement joins TRBV11-3 to TRBJ2-7, with 11 nucleotides matching TRBD2. This CDR3 is built from 18 residues. The V gene end was trimmed by 8 bases and the J gene end by 5 bases; junction bases not matched to a gene: 20. Germline V gene lookup returns CDR1 SGHNT and CDR2 YENEEA. The CDR3 DNA reads as TGTGCCAGCGCCCAGACGCGACTAGCGGGAAGGAGGGGCCACGAGCAGTACTTC. Translation gives CASAQTRLAGRRGHEQYF. Using reference TRBV11-3 and TRBJ2-7 for the parts outside the CDR3, the full variable domain is EAGVVQSPRYKIIEKKQPVAFWCNPISGHNTLYWYLQNLGQGPELLIRYENEEAVDDSQLPKDRFSAERLKGVDSTLKIQPAELGDSAVYLCASAQTRLAGRRGHEQYFGPGTRLTVT.

The V and J genes are TRBV5-4 and TRBJ1-2; 9 positions match TRBD1. Trimming took 4 bases from V and 3 from J; bases not matched to a gene: 7. The CDR3 spans 15 residues. Germline V gene lookup returns CDR1 SGHNT and CDR2 YYREEE (reference sequence). This chain's CDR3 is CASSRPGTGYYGYTF. In DNA, the CDR3 is TGTGCCAGCAGCAGACCCGGGACAGGGTACTATGGCTACACCTTC.

This clonotype was counted a single time. A read error may explain this, as a much larger clone is one base away. The chain recombines TRBV11-2 with TRBJ2-7; a weak D match, TRBD2 (7 bases). The length of the CDR3 is 15 residues. The V and J ends lost 1 base and 3 bases respectively, with 13 bases between them. The germline V gene encodes CDR1 SGHAT and CDR2 FQNNGV. CDR3 sequence (DNA): TGTGCCAGCAGCTTAGTGGGGAGGGGGATCTACGAGCAGTACTTC. Its protein is CASSLVGRGIYEQYF.

The J gene is TRBJ2-3, the V gene TRBV4-3; 8 nucleotides agree with TRBD2. In germline, CDR1 is LGHNA, CDR2 YSLEER. The CDR3 is 17 amino acids. V lost 3 bases to trimming and J lost 4 bases; unmatched junction nucleotides: 12. The CDR3: CASSHGGTGGAADTQYF. The CDR3 region has the DNA TGCGCCAGCAGCCATGGGGGCACGGGAGGGGCGGCAGATACGCAGTATTTT.

This clonotype was counted a few times. The chain joins TRBV29-1 to TRBJ2-7; no definite D call. V lost 4 bases and J 0 bases, leaving 13 bases between the germline ends. The CDR3 is 14 residues long. Per germline, CDR1 SQVTM and CDR2 ANQGSEA. The CDR3 DNA reads as TGCAGCGTTGGCGAACGGCTTAGCTCCTACGAGCAGTACTTC. Its protein product is CSVGERLSSYEQYF.

This clonotype was seen a single time. Possible read error: a much larger clone is one base away. The chain employs TRBV6-5 and TRBJ2-1; no clear D. Per the germline V gene, CDR1 is MNHEY and CDR2 is SVGAGI. The CDR3 sequence is 13 residues long. The CDR3 DNA reads as TGTACCTGCTCTGACGGCTCCTACAATGAGCAGTTCTTC. This sequence encodes CTCSDGSYNEQFF.

Note on this clonotype: An end of the junction does not agree with germline; a read error may underlie this. The rearrangement uses TRBV4-1 and TRBJ2-7; 10 nucleotides match TRBD1. Germline V CDR1 and CDR2: MGHRA, YSYEKL. This CDR3 has 12 residues. The CDR3 DNA sequence: TGCGCCAACAGCTGGGACAGGGGCGAGCAGTACTTC. It translates to CANSWDRGEQYF.

The chain links TRBV11-2 to TRBJ2-1; either TRBD1 or TRBD2 may fit D (6 bases each). Germline values: CDR1 SGHAT, CDR2 FQNNGV. V was clipped by 5 bases and J by 4 bases, with 18 bases between them. The length of the CDR3 is 16 residues. The CDR3 coding sequence is TGTGCCAGCAGCCGGGGGCCGAGACTAAGGTACAATGAGCAGTTCTTC. This codes for CASSRGPRLRYNEQFF.

Points on this clonotype: The germline gene is not matched at one end of the junction; a read error may be the cause. The V call is TRBV11-2, the J call TRBJ1-5; D is undetermined. In germline, CDR1 is SGHAT, CDR2 FQNNGV. The CDR3 sequence is 13 residues long. CDR3 region: CASSLERNQSQHF. CDR3 in DNA: TGTGCCAGCAGCTTAGAAAGGAATCAGTCCCAGCATTTT. Full variable domain (missing parts from reference TRBV11-2 and TRBJ1-5): EAGVAQSPRYKIIEKRQSVAFWCNPISGHATLYWYQQILGQGPKLLIQFQNNGVVDDSQLPKDRFSAERLKGVDSTLKIQPAKLEDSAVYLCASSLERNQSQHFGDGTRLSIL.

To note about this clonotype: Compared with germline, one end of the junction differs, possibly owing to a read error. V is TRBV7-8 and J is TRBJ1-1, with D hard to call. Germline V gene lookup returns CDR1 SGHVS and CDR2 FQNEAQ. The CDR3 consists of 13 residues. CDR3 nucleotide sequence: TGTGCCAGCAGCTGGTCAACGAGAGGGAATCTTCTCTTT. Protein sequence: CASSWSTRGNLLF.

The chain combines TRBV6-5 with TRBJ2-2; no firm D call. The CDR3 runs to 13 residues. The germline V and J ends were trimmed by 8 bases and 5 bases, with 12 bases remaining between them. In germline, CDR1 is MNHEY, CDR2 SVGAGI. The CDR3 loop reads CASEEHTTGELFF. The DNA for the CDR3 is TGTGCCAGCGAGGAGCATACTACCGGGGAGCTGTTTTTT.

At least ten counts were recorded for this clonotype. J is TRBJ1-2 and V is TRBV12-3 or TRBV12-4; TRBD1 might be the D (5 bases). This CDR3 has 15 residues. Trimming took off 4 bases at V and 3 bases at J, with 15 bases between the two ends. CDR3 in DNA: TGTGCCAGCAGTTCGCTGGGGGAGGGACACTATGGCTACACCTTC. As protein: CASSSLGEGHYGYTF.